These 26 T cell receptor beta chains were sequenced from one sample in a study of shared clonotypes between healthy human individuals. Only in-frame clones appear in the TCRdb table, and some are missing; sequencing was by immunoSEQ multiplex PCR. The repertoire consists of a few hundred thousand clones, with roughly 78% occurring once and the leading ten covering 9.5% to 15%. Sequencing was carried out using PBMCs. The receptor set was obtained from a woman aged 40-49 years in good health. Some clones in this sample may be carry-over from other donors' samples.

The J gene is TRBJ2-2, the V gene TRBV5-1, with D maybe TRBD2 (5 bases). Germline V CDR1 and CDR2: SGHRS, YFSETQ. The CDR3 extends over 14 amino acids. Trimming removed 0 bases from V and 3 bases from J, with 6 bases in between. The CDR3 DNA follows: TGCGCCAGCAGCTTGGCCGGGGACACCGGGGAGCTGTTTTTT. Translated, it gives CASSLAGDTGELFF.

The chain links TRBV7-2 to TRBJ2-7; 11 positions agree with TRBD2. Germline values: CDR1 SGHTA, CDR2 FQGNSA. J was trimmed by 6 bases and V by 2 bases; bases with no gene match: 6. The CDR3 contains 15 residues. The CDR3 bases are TGTGCCAGCAGCTTACTAGCGGGAGGCCAGGGCGAGCAGTACTTC. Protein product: CASSLLAGGQGEQYF.

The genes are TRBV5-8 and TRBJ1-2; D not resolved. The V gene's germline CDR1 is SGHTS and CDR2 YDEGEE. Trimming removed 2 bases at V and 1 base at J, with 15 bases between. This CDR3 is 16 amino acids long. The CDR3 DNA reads TGTGCCAGCAGCTTCAAGGGCTCTATCCTTAACTATGGCTACACCTTC. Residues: CASSFKGSILNYGYTF.

The CDR3, as DNA: TGTGCCAGCAGTGACGCGGAGGGGGCACTACGCGAGCAGTACTTC. Translated, it gives CASSDAEGALREQYF. The genes are TRBV2 and TRBJ2-7; D possibly corresponds to TRBD1 (7 bases). Deletions cut 3 bases from V and 6 bases from J, with 18 bases between. CDR1 and CDR2 (germline): SNHLY, FYNNEI. This CDR3 contains 15 residues.

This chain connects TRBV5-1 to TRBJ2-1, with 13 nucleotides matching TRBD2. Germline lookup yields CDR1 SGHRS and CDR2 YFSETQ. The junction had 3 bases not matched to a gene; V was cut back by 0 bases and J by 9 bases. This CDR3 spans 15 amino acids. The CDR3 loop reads CASSLGTSGSVEQFF. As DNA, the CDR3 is TGCGCCAGCAGCTTGGGGACTAGCGGGAGTGTTGAGCAGTTCTTC. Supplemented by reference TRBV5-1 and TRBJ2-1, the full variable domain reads KAGVTQTPRYLIKTRGQQVTLSCSPISGHRSVSWYQQTPGQGLQFLFEYFSETQRNKGNFPGRFSGRQFSNSRSEMNVSTLELGDSALYLCASSLGTSGSVEQFFGPGTRLTVL.

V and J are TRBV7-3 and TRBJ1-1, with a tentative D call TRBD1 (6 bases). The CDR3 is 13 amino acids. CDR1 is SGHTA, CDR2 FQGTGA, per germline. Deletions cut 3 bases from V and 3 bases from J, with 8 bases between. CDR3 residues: CASSFTGYTEAFF. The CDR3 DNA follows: TGTGCCAGCAGCTTCACAGGGTACACTGAAGCTTTCTTT. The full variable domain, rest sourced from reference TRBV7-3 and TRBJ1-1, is GAGVSQTPSNKVTEKGKYVELRCDPISGHTALYWYRQSLGQGPEFLIYFQGTGAADDSGLPNDRFFAVRPEGSVSTLKIQRTERGDSAVYLCASSFTGYTEAFFGQGTRLTVV.

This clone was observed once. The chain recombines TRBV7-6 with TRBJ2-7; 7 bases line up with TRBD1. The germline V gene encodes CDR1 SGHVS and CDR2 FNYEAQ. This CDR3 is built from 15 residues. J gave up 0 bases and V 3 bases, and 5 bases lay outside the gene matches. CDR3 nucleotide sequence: TGTGCCAGCAGCTTCACGGGACAGAACTCCTACGAGCAGTACTTC. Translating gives CASSFTGQNSYEQYF.

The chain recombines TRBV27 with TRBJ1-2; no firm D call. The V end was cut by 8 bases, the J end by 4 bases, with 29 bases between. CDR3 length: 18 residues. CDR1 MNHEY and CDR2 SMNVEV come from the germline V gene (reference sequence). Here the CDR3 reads CASGFGNLVKGPTYGYTF. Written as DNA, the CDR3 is TGTGCCAGCGGGTTTGGGAACCTCGTGAAAGGGCCGACCTATGGCTACACCTTC.

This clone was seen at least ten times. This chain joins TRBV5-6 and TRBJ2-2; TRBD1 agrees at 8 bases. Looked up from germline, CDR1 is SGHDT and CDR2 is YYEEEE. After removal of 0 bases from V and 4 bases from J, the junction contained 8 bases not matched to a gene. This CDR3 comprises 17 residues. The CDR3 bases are TGTGCCAGCAGCTTGGCCGGGGAGCAGGGGGCCACCGGGGAGCTGTTTTTT. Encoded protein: CASSLAGEQGATGELFF.

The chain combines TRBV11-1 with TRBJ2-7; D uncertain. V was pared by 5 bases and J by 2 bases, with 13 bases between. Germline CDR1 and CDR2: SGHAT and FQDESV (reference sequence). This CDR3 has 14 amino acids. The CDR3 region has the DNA TGTGCCAGCAGCACCCAAACAGAAGCCTACGAGCAGTACTTC. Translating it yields CASSTQTEAYEQYF.

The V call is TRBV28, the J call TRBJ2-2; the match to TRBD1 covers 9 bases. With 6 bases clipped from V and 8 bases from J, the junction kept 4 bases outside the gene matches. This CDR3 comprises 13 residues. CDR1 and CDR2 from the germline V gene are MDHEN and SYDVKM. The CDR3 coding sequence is TGTGCCAGCAGCCGACAGGGGGAGGGGGAGCTGTTTTTT. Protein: CASSRQGEGELFF.

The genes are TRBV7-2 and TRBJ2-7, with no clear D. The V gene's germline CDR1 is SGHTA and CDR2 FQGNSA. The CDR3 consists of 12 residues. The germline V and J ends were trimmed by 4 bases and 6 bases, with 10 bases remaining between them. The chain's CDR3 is CASSSWYGEQYF. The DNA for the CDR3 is TGTGCCAGCAGCTCATGGTACGGCGAGCAGTACTTC.

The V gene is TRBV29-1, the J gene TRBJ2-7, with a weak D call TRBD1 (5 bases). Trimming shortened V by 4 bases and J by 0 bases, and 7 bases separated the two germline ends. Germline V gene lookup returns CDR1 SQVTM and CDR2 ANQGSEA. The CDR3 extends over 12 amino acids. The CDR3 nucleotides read TGCAGCGTTGTTGACAGCTCCTACGAGCAGTACTTC. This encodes CSVVDSSYEQYF.

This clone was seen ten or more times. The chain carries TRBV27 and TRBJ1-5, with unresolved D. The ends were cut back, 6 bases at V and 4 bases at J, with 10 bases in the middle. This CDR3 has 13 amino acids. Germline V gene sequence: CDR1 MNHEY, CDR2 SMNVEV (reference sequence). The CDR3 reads CASSVRWNQPQHF. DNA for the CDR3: TGTGCCAGCAGCGTGCGTTGGAATCAGCCCCAGCATTTT.

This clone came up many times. CDR3: CASSPAGLAGVNGEFF. In nucleotides, the CDR3 is TGTGCCAGCAGCCCCGCCGGACTAGCGGGAGTAAATGGGGAGTTCTTC. The genes are TRBV5-6 and TRBJ2-1; 13 bases line up with TRBD2. The length of the CDR3 is 16 residues. V was clipped by 4 bases and J by 14 bases; unmatched bases: 15. Looked up from germline, CDR1 is SGHDT and CDR2 is YYEEEE.

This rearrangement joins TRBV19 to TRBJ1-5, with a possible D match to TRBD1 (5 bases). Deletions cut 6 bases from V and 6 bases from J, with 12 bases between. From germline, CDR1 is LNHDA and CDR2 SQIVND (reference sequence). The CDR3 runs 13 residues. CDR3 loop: CASSQGEGQPQHF. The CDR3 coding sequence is TGTGCCAGTAGCCAGGGAGAAGGTCAGCCCCAGCATTTT. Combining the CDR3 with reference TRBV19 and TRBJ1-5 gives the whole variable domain DGGITQSPKYLFRKEGQNVTLSCEQNLNHDAMYWYRQDPGQGLRLIYYSQIVNDFQKGDIAEGYSVSREKKESFPLTVTSAQKNPTAFYLCASSQGEGQPQHFGDGTRLSIL.

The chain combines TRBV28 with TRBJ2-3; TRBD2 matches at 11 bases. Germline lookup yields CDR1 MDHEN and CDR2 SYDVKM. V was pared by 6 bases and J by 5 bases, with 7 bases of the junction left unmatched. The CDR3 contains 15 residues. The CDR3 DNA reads TGTGCCAGCAGCACTAGCGGGAGTTTCCGAGATACGCAGTATTTT. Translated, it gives CASSTSGSFRDTQYF.

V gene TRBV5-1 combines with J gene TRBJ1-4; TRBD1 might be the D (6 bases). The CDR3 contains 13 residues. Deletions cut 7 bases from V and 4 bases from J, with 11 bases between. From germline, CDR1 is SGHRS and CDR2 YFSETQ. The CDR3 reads CASAQDSNEKLFF. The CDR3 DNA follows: TGCGCCAGCGCTCAGGACAGTAATGAAAAACTGTTTTTT. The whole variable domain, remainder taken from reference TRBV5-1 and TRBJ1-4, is KAGVTQTPRYLIKTRGQQVTLSCSPISGHRSVSWYQQTPGQGLQFLFEYFSETQRNKGNFPGRFSGRQFSNSRSEMNVSTLELGDSALYLCASAQDSNEKLFFGSGTQLSVL.

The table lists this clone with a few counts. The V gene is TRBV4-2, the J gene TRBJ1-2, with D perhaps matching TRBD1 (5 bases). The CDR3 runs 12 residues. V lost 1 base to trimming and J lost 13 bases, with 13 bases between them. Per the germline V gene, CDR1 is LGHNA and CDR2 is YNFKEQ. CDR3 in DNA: TGTGCCAGCAGCCAAGGCCGGGGCGAATGCACCTTC. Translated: CASSQGRGECTF.

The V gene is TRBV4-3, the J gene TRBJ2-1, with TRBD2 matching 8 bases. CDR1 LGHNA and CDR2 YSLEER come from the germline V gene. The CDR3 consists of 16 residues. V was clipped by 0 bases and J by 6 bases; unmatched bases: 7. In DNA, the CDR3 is TGCGCCAGCAGCCAAGACTACGGGAGCGGGGGCAATGAGCAGTTCTTC. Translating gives CASSQDYGSGGNEQFF.

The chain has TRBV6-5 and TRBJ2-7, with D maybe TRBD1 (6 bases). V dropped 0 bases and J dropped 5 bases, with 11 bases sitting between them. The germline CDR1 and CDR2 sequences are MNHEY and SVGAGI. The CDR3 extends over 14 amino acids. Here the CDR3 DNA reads TGTGCCAGCAGTTACTCGTTTTGGGGGCACGAGCAGTACTTC. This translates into CASSYSFWGHEQYF.

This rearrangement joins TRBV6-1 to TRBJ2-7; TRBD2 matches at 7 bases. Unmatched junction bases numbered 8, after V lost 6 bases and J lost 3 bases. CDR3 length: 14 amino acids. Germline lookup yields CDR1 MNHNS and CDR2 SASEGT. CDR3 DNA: TGTGCCAGCAGGCGACTAGCTCAGGGCTACGAGCAGTACTTC. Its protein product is CASRRLAQGYEQYF.

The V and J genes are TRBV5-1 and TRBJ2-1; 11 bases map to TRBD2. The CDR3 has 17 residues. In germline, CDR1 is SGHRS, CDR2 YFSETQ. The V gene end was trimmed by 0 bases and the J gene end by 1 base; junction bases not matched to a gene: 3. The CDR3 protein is CASSLGLAGWSYNEQFF. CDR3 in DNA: TGCGCCAGCAGCTTGGGACTAGCGGGATGGTCCTACAATGAGCAGTTCTTC.

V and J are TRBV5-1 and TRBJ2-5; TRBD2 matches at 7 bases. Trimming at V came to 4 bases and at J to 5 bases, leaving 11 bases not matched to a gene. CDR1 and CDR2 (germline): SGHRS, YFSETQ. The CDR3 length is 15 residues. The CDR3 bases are TGCGCCAGCAGCCTAAGGACGGGAGGTGGGGAGACCCAGTACTTC. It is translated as CASSLRTGGGETQYF.

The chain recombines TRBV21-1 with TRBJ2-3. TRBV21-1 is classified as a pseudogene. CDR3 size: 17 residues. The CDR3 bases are TGTGCCAGCAGCGTCCTGGCCGGACCCCCACACACAGATACGCAGTATTTT. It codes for CASSVLAGPPHTDTQYF.

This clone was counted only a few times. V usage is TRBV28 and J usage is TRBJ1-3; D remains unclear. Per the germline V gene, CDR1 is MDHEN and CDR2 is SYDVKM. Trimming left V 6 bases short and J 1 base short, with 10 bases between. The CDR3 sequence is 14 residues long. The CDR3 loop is CASSTHYSGNTIYF. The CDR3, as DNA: TGTGCCAGCAGCACTCATTATTCTGGAAACACCATATATTTT.